Listed below are T cell receptor beta chains from one sample, sequenced in a study of cytomegalovirus exposure and HLA in healthy donors. Clones were read by immunoSEQ multiplex PCR, and TCRdb kept only the in-frame ones, dropping some. There are around 240,000 clones in the sample; roughly 89% occur only once, and 0.3% to 0.4% lies in the top ten. The sample comprised PBMCs. The source of these receptors is a woman aged 18 to 35 in good health and CMV-seronegative. Both conserved end residues are part of each CDR3. The D gene is left open where the match is weak. Not every row has a clone size; where given, it reads once, few, many or a size class.

abundance	j_gene	d_gene	v_gene	CDR3aa	CDR3nt
.	TRBJ2-7	TRBD2	TRBV5-4	CASSLVSGGYEQYF	TGTGCCAGCAGCTTGGTTAGCGGGGGTTACGAGCAGTACTTC
once	TRBJ1-4	.	TRBV28	CASRDGERGKLFF	TGTGCCAGCAGGGACGGCGAAAGGGGAAAACTGTTTTTT
.	TRBJ1-5	.	TRBV4-1	CASSQVDSRNQPQHF	TGCGCCAGCAGCCAGGTAGACAGCCGCAATCAGCCCCAGCATTTT
.	TRBJ1-1	.	TRBV5-1	CASSKTVNTEAFF	TGCGCCAGCAGCAAGACAGTGAACACTGAAGCTTTCTTT
.	TRBJ1-1	.	TRBV7-9	CASSLVADWAPAFF	TGTGCCAGCAGCTTAGTGGCAGATTGGGCCCCAGCTTTCTTT
.	TRBJ2-3	TRBD2	TRBV25-1	CASSDGAGGLLITDTQYF	TGTGCCAGCAGTGATGGAGCGGGGGGCCTTCTAATCACAGATACGCAGTATTTT
.	TRBJ2-3	.	TRBV11-3	CASSLDLSSDTQYF	TGTGCCAGCAGCTTAGATCTGTCCTCAGATACGCAGTATTTT
.	TRBJ2-3	.	TRBV7-9	CASISVDTQYF	TGTGCCAGCATTAGCGTAGATACGCAGTATTTT
.	TRBJ1-4	.	TRBV27	CASSSGEGREKLFF	TGTGCCAGCAGTTCAGGGGAGGGCCGGGAAAAACTGTTTTTT
.	TRBJ2-5	TRBD2	TRBV5-4	CASNLAGEVETQYF	TGTGCCAGCAATTTGGCGGGGGAGGTTGAGACCCAGTACTTC
.	TRBJ2-1	TRBD1	TRBV27	CASSLRQGISYNEQFF	TGTGCCAGCAGTTTAAGACAGGGTATCTCCTACAATGAGCAGTTCTTC
once	TRBJ1-1	.	TRBV28	CASSLPRTAMNTEAFF	TGTGCCAGCAGTTTACCGAGGACAGCTATGAACACTGAAGCTTTCTTT
.	TRBJ1-4	.	TRBV28	CASSLGGSEEKLFF	TGTGCCAGCAGTTTGGGAGGTTCTGAGGAAAAACTGTTTTTT
.	TRBJ1-4	TRBD1	TRBV18	CASSPGTGRSEKLFF	TGTGCCAGCTCACCCGGGACAGGGCGTAGCGAAAAACTGTTTTTT
.	TRBJ2-5	.	TRBV5-4	CASSQLAGAKGAQYF	TGTGCCAGCAGCCAGCTGGCGGGGGCAAAGGGGGCCCAGTACTTC
.	TRBJ2-7	.	TRBV28	CASSRVDRSYEQYF	TGTGCCAGCAGCCGAGTAGACAGGTCCTACGAGCAGTACTTC
once	TRBJ2-3	TRBD2	TRBV11-2	CASSLVGTSGALTDTQYF	TGTGCCAGCAGCTTAGTTGGTACTAGCGGGGCCCTCACAGATACGCAGTATTTT
once	TRBJ1-2	TRBD1	TRBV29-1	CSVGTGAYGYTF	TGCAGCGTCGGGACAGGTGCCTATGGCTACACCTTC
.	TRBJ1-1	TRBD1	TRBV7-9	CASSLEPGQISLNTEAFF	TGTGCCAGCAGCTTAGAGCCGGGACAGATTTCATTGAACACTGAAGCTTTCTTT
.	TRBJ2-7	.	TRBV2	CASSSEPYEQYF	TGTGCCAGCAGCTCCGAGCCCTACGAGCAGTACTTC
.	TRBJ2-3	.	TRBV4-3	CASSQDLAGEAIDTQYF	TGCGCCAGCAGCCAAGATCTGGCCGGGGAGGCTATAGATACGCAGTATTTT
.	TRBJ1-6	.	TRBV5-6	CASSRRGGRFNSPLHF	TGTGCCAGCAGCCGGCGGGGAGGGAGATTTAATTCACCCCTCCACTTT
.	TRBJ2-5	TRBD2	TRBV4-2	CASSPGTSQQETQYF	TGTGCCAGCAGCCCCGGGACTAGCCAACAAGAGACCCAGTACTTC
.	TRBJ2-7	TRBD1	TRBV27	CASTHRTGVSYEQYF	TGTGCCAGCACCCACAGGACAGGAGTCTCCTACGAGCAGTACTTC
.	TRBJ2-3	TRBD2	TRBV6-5	CASSYWPRGGNTQYF	TGTGCCAGCAGTTACTGGCCCCGCGGGGGAAATACGCAGTATTTT
.	TRBJ1-5	TRBD1	TRBV6-5	CASSLTGGSNQPQHF	TGTGCCAGCAGTCTTACAGGGGGAAGCAATCAGCCCCAGCATTTT
.	TRBJ1-5	TRBD1	TRBV5-1	CASSRTGASNQPQHF	TGCGCCAGCAGCCGAACAGGGGCAAGCAATCAGCCCCAGCATTTT
.	TRBJ2-2	.	TRBV28	CASSLAPGELFF	TGTGCCAGCAGTCTAGCCCCCGGGGAGCTGTTTTTT
.	TRBJ1-3	TRBD1	TRBV9	CASSLDRAGNTIYF	TGTGCCAGCAGCCTAGACAGGGCTGGAAACACCATATATTTT
.	TRBJ2-3	.	TRBV29-1	CSVEQSSTDTQYF	TGCAGCGTCGAACAGTCTAGCACAGATACGCAGTATTTT
once	TRBJ1-3	.	TRBV9	CASSVWGSGEGNTIYF	TGTGCCAGCAGCGTATGGGGGTCGGGAGAGGGAAACACCATATATTTT
.	TRBJ2-3	.	TRBV5-1	CASSLVAGSTDTQYF	TGCGCCAGCAGCTTGGTGGCTGGTAGCACAGATACGCAGTATTTT
.	TRBJ2-3	.	TRBV7-2	CASSFGDTQYF	TGTGCCAGCAGCTTCGGAGATACGCAGTATTTT
few	TRBJ2-7	.	TRBV9	CASSVVHRENEQYF	TGTGCCAGCAGCGTAGTACACAGGGAAAACGAGCAGTACTTC
.	TRBJ1-5	.	TRBV19	CASTVGGRNQPQHF	TGTGCCAGTACCGTCGGGGGGCGTAATCAGCCCCAGCATTTT
once	TRBJ2-7	TRBD1	TRBV27	CASSFGRGSLYEQYF	TGTGCCAGCAGTTTTGGCAGGGGGTCCCTCTACGAGCAGTACTTC
.	TRBJ1-6	TRBD1	TRBV6-5	CASSGVRGQGSPLHF	TGTGCCAGCAGTGGGGTTAGGGGGCAGGGTTCACCCCTCCACTTT
.	TRBJ2-7	.	TRBV19	CASSISRGLLYEQYF	TGTGCCAGTAGTATCTCAAGAGGACTCCTCTACGAGCAGTACTTC